The T cell receptor beta chain under discussion was sequenced for a study of shared clonotypes between healthy human individuals. Findings of the study overall: Naive subsets usually exceeded memory subsets in estimated richness. All-four-donor shared clonotypes had higher generation probabilities than non-shared clonotypes did.

The protocol was immunoSEQ multiplex PCR, while the TCRdb copy is restricted to in-frame clones and leaves out a portion. The sample has 600,000 or so clones, approximately 95% seen once. CD45RO-negative, CCR7-selected cells formed the naive CD8 fraction, which excluded terminally differentiated effector memory CD45RA+ cells. Those who donated were healthy HIV-negative adults, with no recent acute infections or vaccinations reported. Remarks on this clone: Its antigen is not identified.

This CDR3 has 12 amino acids. Trimming stripped 1 base from V and 4 bases from J, with 7 bases between. CDR1 and CDR2 (germline): GTSNPN, SVGIG (reference sequence). This sequence was found in a woman aged 25 to 45 in good health. The chain has TRBV30 and TRBJ1-2; D uncertain. The sample taken for sequencing was naive CD8+ T cells sorted from blood. The CDR3 DNA reads as TGTGCCTGGAGTGGGCGGGGCTATGGCTACACCTTC. Translated: CAWSGRGYGYTF.